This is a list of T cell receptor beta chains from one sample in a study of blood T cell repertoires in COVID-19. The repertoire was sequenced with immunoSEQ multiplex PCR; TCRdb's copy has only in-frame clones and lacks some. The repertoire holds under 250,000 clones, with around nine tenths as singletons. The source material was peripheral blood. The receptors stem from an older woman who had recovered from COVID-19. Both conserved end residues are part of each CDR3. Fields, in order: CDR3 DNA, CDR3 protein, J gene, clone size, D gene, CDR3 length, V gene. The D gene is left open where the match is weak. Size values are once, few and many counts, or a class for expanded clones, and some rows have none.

cdr3_nt: TGTGCCATCAGGCCTGGGGGGGAGGACTATGGCTACACCTTC
cdr3_aa: CAIRPGGEDYGYTF
j_call: TRBJ1-2
clone_size: -
d_call: -
cdr3_length: 14
v_call: TRBV10-3

cdr3_nt: TGTGCCAGCAGTTACTTGCCGGGACAGGGTCTCTACGAGCAGTACTTC
cdr3_aa: CASSYLPGQGLYEQYF
j_call: TRBJ2-7
clone_size: -
d_call: TRBD1
cdr3_length: 16
v_call: TRBV6-6

cdr3_nt: TGTGCCAGCAGCTTTCAGGGACACCTTAATGAAAAACTGTTTTTT
cdr3_aa: CASSFQGHLNEKLFF
j_call: TRBJ1-4
clone_size: -
d_call: -
cdr3_length: 15
v_call: TRBV7-9

cdr3_nt: TGTGCCAGCAGCCTTTTAGCGGGGGGGCCCAACGAGCAGTACTTC
cdr3_aa: CASSLLAGGPNEQYF
j_call: TRBJ2-7
clone_size: -
d_call: TRBD2
cdr3_length: 15
v_call: TRBV7-6

cdr3_nt: TGTGCCAGCAGCTTGGGGGCAGAAGACACTGAAGCTTTCTTT
cdr3_aa: CASSLGAEDTEAFF
j_call: TRBJ1-1
clone_size: -
d_call: -
cdr3_length: 14
v_call: TRBV5-4

cdr3_nt: TGTGCCAGCACCATGGGAGGGGTTAGCAATCAGCCCCAGCATTTT
cdr3_aa: CASTMGGVSNQPQHF
j_call: TRBJ1-5
clone_size: -
d_call: -
cdr3_length: 15
v_call: TRBV7-2

cdr3_nt: TGTGCCAGCAGTAATACCGGGACTAGCGCCGGGGAGCTGTTTTTT
cdr3_aa: CASSNTGTSAGELFF
j_call: TRBJ2-2
clone_size: many
d_call: TRBD2
cdr3_length: 15
v_call: TRBV27

cdr3_nt: TGTGCCAGCAGCGTAAGTTCAGGGGCTGGTTCACCCCTCCACTTT
cdr3_aa: CASSVSSGAGSPLHF
j_call: TRBJ1-6
clone_size: -
d_call: -
cdr3_length: 15
v_call: TRBV9

cdr3_nt: TGTGCCAGCTCCCCGTCGGCGGAGGGCTATGGCTACACCTTC
cdr3_aa: CASSPSAEGYGYTF
j_call: TRBJ1-2
clone_size: -
d_call: -
cdr3_length: 14
v_call: TRBV18

cdr3_nt: TGTGCCAGCAGCTTTGAGCGGGTCTACACTGAAGCTTTCTTT
cdr3_aa: CASSFERVYTEAFF
j_call: TRBJ1-1
clone_size: -
d_call: -
cdr3_length: 14
v_call: TRBV5-4

cdr3_nt: TGCAGCGTTAATCTTGCGGGACAGGGGAGGGATGGCTACACCTTC
cdr3_aa: CSVNLAGQGRDGYTF
j_call: TRBJ1-2
clone_size: many
d_call: TRBD1
cdr3_length: 15
v_call: TRBV29-1

cdr3_nt: TGTGCCAGCAGTTTATCGTATGAGGGGGCGTATGGCTACACCTTC
cdr3_aa: CASSLSYEGAYGYTF
j_call: TRBJ1-2
clone_size: -
d_call: TRBD1
cdr3_length: 15
v_call: TRBV27

cdr3_nt: TGCGCCAGCAGCTTGAAGCCCTCTAGCGGGGGGTACACAGATACGCAGTATTTT
cdr3_aa: CASSLKPSSGGYTDTQYF
j_call: TRBJ2-3
clone_size: -
d_call: TRBD2
cdr3_length: 18
v_call: TRBV5-1

cdr3_nt: TGTGCCAGTAGGGACAGGGCCTATGGCTACACCTTC
cdr3_aa: CASRDRAYGYTF
j_call: TRBJ1-2
clone_size: -
d_call: TRBD1
cdr3_length: 12
v_call: TRBV19

cdr3_nt: TGTGCCAGCAGCGAGAATTCACCCCTCCACTTT
cdr3_aa: CASSENSPLHF
j_call: TRBJ1-6
clone_size: -
d_call: -
cdr3_length: 11
v_call: TRBV2

cdr3_nt: TGTGCCAGCAGCGCCTCGGGGAGAGGGAATGAGCAGTTCTTC
cdr3_aa: CASSASGRGNEQFF
j_call: TRBJ2-1
clone_size: -
d_call: -
cdr3_length: 14
v_call: TRBV7-3

cdr3_nt: TGTGCCAGCAGCGTACGGGACAAATTAGTTGGCTACACCTTC
cdr3_aa: CASSVRDKLVGYTF
j_call: TRBJ1-2
clone_size: -
d_call: -
cdr3_length: 14
v_call: TRBV9

cdr3_nt: TGTGCCAGCAGCGGGGGAGCCACCATAACAAAAAACATTCAGTACTTC
cdr3_aa: CASSGGATITKNIQYF
j_call: TRBJ2-4
clone_size: -
d_call: -
cdr3_length: 16
v_call: TRBV9

cdr3_nt: TGTGCCAGCAGCTCCCGGACTAGCGGGGGCACAGATACGCAGTATTTT
cdr3_aa: CASSSRTSGGTDTQYF
j_call: TRBJ2-3
clone_size: -
d_call: TRBD2
cdr3_length: 16
v_call: TRBV7-3

cdr3_nt: TGCGCCAGCAGCTTGGATTCAGGGGCAGGTGGCTACACCTTC
cdr3_aa: CASSLDSGAGGYTF
j_call: TRBJ1-2
clone_size: -
d_call: -
cdr3_length: 14
v_call: TRBV5-1

cdr3_nt: TGTGCCAGTACCCAAGCGGGGGGGGAGACCCAGTACTTC
cdr3_aa: CASTQAGGETQYF
j_call: TRBJ2-5
clone_size: -
d_call: TRBD2
cdr3_length: 13
v_call: TRBV19

cdr3_nt: TGTGCCAGCAGTCCAGCGGGGGGCCTCAACACCGGGGAGCTGTTTTTT
cdr3_aa: CASSPAGGLNTGELFF
j_call: TRBJ2-2
clone_size: -
d_call: TRBD2
cdr3_length: 16
v_call: TRBV2

cdr3_nt: TGTGCCAGCAGCCCCCGGGACAGGGGCGGAACCACTGAAGCTTTCTTT
cdr3_aa: CASSPRDRGGTTEAFF
j_call: TRBJ1-1
clone_size: once
d_call: TRBD1
cdr3_length: 16
v_call: TRBV7-9

cdr3_nt: TGTGCCAGCATTAAGTTCGGGGCGGGGGGCCGCACCGGGGAGCTGTTTTTT
cdr3_aa: CASIKFGAGGRTGELFF
j_call: TRBJ2-2
clone_size: -
d_call: TRBD2
cdr3_length: 17
v_call: TRBV28

cdr3_nt: TGCGCCAGCAGCTTGTCCCCCCAGGGGGTCTACGAGCAGTACTTC
cdr3_aa: CASSLSPQGVYEQYF
j_call: TRBJ2-7
clone_size: -
d_call: TRBD1
cdr3_length: 15
v_call: TRBV5-1

cdr3_nt: TGTGCCAGCAGCCGGACAGCCTTTCAATACGAGCAGTACTTC
cdr3_aa: CASSRTAFQYEQYF
j_call: TRBJ2-7
clone_size: -
d_call: -
cdr3_length: 14
v_call: TRBV7-2